This TCR beta chain originates from a study of cytomegalovirus exposure and HLA in healthy donors. Study as a whole: Earlier, fewer than 130 million unique TCR beta sequences were recovered from roughly 180 million T cells by an analysis. The study, taken as a whole, reports: Roughly even sequencing depth across donors was the assumption behind the presence/absence analyses. Of the V segments, some could not be distinguished, including TRBV6-2 and TRBV6-3, and were excluded.

Primers included in the PCR were 60 Vbeta and 13 Jbeta primers. The assay was immunoSEQ multiplex PCR, and TCRdb's table has in-frame clones only and misses some. Its table lists approximately 140,000 clones. A note on this clone: As yet, its antigen is unknown.

The V gene's germline CDR1 is SGDLS and CDR2 YYNGEE. CDR3 length: 15 residues. With 0 bases removed from V and 2 bases from J, the gap between germline ends came to 10 bases. This TCR derives from a woman between 40 and 50 years old in good health and CMV-seronegative. The rearrangement joins TRBV9 to TRBJ2-3; D possibly corresponds to TRBD1 (5 bases). What was sequenced was PBMCs. As DNA, the CDR3 is TGTGCCAGCAGCGTAGGGGGCGGAAACACAGATACGCAGTATTTT. Its translation is CASSVGGGNTDTQYF.